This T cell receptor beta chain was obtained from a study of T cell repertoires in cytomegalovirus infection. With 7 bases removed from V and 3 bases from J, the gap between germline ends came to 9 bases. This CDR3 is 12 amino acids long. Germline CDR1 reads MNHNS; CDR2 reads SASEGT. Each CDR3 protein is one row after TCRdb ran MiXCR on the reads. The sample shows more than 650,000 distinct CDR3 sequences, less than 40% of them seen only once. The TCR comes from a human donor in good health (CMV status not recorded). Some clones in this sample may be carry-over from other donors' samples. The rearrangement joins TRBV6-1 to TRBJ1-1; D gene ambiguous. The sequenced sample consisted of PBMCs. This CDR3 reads CASKGFYTEAFF. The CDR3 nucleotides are TGTGCCAGCAAAGGGTTCTACACTGAAGCTTTCTTT.